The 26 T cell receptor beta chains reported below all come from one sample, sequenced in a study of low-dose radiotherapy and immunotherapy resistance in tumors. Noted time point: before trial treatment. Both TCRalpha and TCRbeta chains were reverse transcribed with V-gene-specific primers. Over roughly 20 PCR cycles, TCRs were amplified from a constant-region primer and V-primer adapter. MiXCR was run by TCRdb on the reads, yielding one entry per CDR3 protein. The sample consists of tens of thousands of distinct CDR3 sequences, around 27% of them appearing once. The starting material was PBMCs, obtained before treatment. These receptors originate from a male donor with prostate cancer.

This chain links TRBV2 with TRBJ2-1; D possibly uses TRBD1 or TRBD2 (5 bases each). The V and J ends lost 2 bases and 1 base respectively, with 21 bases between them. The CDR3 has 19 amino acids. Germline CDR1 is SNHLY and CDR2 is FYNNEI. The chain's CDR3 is CASSELRGDLFPSYNEQFF. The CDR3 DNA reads TGTGCCAGCAGTGAATTGAGGGGCGACTTATTCCCTTCCTACAATGAGCAGTTCTTC. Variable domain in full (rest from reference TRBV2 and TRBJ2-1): EPEVTQTPSHQVTQMGQEVILRCVPISNHLYFYWYRQILGQKVEFLVSFYNNEISEKSEIFDDQFSVERPDGSNFTLKIRSTKLEDSAMYFCASSELRGDLFPSYNEQFFGPGTRLTVL.

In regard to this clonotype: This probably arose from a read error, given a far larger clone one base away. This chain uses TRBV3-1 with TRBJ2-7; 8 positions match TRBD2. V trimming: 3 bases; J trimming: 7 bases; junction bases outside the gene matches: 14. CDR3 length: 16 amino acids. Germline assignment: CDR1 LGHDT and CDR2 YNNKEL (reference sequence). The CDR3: CASSQYFGGAGDEQYF. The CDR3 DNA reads TGTGCCAGCAGCCAGTATTTCGGGGGGGCCGGGGATGAGCAGTACTTC.

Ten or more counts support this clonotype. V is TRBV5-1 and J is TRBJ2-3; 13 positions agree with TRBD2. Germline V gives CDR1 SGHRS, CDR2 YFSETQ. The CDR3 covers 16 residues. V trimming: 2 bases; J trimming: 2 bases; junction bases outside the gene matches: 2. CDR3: CASSFGLAGDTDTQYF. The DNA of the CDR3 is TGCGCCAGCAGCTTCGGACTAGCGGGGGACACAGATACGCAGTATTTT.

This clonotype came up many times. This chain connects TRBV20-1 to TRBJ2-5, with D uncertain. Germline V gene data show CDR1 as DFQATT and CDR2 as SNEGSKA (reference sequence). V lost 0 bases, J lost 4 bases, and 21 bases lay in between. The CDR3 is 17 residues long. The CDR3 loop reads CSARESFPRRLGETQYF. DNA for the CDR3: TGCAGTGCTAGAGAGTCGTTTCCGAGGAGATTAGGAGAGACCCAGTACTTC.

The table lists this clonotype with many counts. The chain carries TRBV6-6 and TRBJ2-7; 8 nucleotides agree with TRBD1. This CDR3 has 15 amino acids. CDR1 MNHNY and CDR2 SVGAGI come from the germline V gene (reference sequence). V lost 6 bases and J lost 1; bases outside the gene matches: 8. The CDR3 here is CASSQGQGISYEQYF. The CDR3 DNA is TGTGCCAGCAGCCAAGGACAGGGAATTTCCTACGAGCAGTACTTC.

CDR3 DNA sequence: TGTGCCACCAGTGCCGAGGGACTTCGTACCGCTGAGCAGTTCTTC. Protein sequence: CATSAEGLRTAEQFF. The chain carries TRBV24-1 and TRBJ2-1, with D perhaps TRBD2 (6 bases). V shed 5 bases and J shed 9 bases, with 19 bases lying between them. CDR3 size: 15 residues. The germline CDR1 and CDR2 sequences are KGHDR and SFDVKD.

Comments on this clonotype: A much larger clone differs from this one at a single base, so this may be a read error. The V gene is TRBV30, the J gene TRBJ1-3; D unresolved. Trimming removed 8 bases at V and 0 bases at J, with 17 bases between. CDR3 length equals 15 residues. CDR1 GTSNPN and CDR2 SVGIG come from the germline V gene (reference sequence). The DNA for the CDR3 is TGTGCCCGGACCCCCGGGCGTACCTCTGGAAACACCATATATTTT. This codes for CARTPGRTSGNTIYF.

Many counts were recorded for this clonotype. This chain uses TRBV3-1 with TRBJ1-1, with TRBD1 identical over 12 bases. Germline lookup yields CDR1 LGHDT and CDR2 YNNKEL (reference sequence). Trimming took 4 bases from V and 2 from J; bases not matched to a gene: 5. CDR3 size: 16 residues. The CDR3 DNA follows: TGTGCCAGCAGCCCCCGGGACAGGGGGCCCAACACTGAAGCTTTCTTT. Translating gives CASSPRDRGPNTEAFF.

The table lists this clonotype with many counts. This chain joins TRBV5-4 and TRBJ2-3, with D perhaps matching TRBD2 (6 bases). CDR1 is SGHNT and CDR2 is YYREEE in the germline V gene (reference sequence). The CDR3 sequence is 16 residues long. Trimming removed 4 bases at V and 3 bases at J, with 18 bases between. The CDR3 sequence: CASSRGFGGRTDTQYF. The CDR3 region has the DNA TGTGCCAGCAGCCGGGGTTTTGGGGGGAGGACAGATACGCAGTATTTT. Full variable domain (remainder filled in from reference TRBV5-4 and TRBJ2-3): ETGVTQSPTHLIKTRGQQVTLRCSSQSGHNTVSWYQQALGQGPQFIFQYYREEENGRGNFPPRFSGLQFPNYSSELNVNALELDDSALYLCASSRGFGGRTDTQYFGPGTRLTVL.

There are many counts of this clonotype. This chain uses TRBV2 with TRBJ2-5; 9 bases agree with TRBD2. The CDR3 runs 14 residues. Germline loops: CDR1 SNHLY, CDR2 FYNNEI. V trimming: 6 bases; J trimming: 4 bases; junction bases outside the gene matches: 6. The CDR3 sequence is CASRWSGGRETQYF. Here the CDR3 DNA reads TGTGCCAGCAGATGGAGCGGGGGGCGAGAGACCCAGTACTTC.

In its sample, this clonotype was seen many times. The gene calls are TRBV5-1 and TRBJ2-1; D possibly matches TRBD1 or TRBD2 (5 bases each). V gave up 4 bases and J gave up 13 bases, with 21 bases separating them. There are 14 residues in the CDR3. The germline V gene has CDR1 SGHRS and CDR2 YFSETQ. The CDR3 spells CASSGRAGEGEQFF. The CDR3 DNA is TGCGCCAGCAGCGGCAGGGCCGGGGAAGGTGAACAGTTCTTC.

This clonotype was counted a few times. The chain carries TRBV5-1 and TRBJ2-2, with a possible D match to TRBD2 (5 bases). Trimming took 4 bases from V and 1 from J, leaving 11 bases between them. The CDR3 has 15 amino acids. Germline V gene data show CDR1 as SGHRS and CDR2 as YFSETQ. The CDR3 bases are TGCGCCAGCAGCGCGCCGGGAATGAACACCGGGGAGCTGTTTTTT. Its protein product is CASSAPGMNTGELFF.

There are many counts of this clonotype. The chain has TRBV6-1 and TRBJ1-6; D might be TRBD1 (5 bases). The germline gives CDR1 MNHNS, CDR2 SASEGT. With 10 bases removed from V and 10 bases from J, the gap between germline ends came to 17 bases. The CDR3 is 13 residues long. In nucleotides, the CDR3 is TGTGCCACCCTGAGCGCAGGGAGCTCACCCCTCCACTTT. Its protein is CATLSAGSSPLHF.

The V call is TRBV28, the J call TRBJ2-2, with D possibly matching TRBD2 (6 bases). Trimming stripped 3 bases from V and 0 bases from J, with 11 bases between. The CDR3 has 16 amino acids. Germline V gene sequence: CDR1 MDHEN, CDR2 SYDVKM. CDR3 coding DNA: TGTGCCAGCAGTTTGCAGCGGGTCGCGAACACCGGGGAGCTGTTTTTT. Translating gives CASSLQRVANTGELFF.

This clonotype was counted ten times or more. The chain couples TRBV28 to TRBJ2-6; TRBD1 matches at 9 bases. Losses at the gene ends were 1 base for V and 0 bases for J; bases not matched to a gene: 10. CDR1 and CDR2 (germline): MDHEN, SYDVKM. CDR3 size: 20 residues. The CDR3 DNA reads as TGTGCCAGCAGTTTATCAACAGGGGGCTTACTAGTCTCTGGGGCCAACGTCCTGACTTTC. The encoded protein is CASSLSTGGLLVSGANVLTF.

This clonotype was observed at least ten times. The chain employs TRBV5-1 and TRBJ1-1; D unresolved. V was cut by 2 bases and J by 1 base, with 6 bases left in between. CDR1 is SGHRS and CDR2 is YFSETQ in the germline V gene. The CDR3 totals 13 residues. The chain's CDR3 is CASSLVRNTEAFF. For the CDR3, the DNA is TGCGCCAGCAGCTTAGTCCGGAACACTGAAGCTTTCTTT. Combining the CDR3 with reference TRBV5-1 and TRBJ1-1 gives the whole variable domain KAGVTQTPRYLIKTRGQQVTLSCSPISGHRSVSWYQQTPGQGLQFLFEYFSETQRNKGNFPGRFSGRQFSNSRSEMNVSTLELGDSALYLCASSLVRNTEAFFGQGTRLTVV.

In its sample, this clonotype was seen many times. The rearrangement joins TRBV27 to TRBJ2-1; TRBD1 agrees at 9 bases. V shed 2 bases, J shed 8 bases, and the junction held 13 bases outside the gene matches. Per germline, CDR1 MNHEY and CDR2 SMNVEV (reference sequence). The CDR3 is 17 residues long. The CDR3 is CASSLGGQGRVSDEQFF. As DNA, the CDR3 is TGTGCCAGCAGTTTAGGGGGACAGGGAAGGGTGAGCGATGAGCAGTTCTTC.

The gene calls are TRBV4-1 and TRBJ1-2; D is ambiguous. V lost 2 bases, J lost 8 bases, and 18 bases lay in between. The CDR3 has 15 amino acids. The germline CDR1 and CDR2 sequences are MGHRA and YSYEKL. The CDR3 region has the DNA TGCGCCAGCAGCCAAATGGGTAGCCTCTCGGAGGGCTACACCTTC. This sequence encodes CASSQMGSLSEGYTF.

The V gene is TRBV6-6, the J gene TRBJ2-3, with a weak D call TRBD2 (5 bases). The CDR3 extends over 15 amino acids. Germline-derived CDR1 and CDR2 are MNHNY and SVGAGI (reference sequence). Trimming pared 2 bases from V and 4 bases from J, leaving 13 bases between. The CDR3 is CASSYPGVRPDTQYF. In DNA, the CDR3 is TGTGCCAGCAGTTACCCCGGGGTCCGGCCAGATACGCAGTATTTT.

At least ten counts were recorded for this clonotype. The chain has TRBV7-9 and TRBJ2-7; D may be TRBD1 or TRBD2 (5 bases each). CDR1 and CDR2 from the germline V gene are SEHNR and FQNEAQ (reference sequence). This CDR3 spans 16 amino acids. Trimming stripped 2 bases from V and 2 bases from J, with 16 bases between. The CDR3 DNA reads TGTGCCAGCAGCTTAAAGGGACCCGAAAAAGCCTACGAGCAGTACTTC. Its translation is CASSLKGPEKAYEQYF.

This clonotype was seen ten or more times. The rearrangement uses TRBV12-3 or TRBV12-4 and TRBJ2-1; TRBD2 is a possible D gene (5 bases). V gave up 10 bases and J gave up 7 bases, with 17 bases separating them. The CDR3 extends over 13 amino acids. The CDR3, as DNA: TGTGCCACCCTTGAACGGGGTTGGAATGAGCAGTTCTTC. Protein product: CATLERGWNEQFF.

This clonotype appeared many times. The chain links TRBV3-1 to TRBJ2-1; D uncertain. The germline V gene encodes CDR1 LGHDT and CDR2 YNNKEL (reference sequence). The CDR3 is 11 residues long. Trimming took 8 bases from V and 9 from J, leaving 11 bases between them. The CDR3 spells CASRRSAEQFF. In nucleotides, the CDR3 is TGTGCCAGCCGACGGAGCGCTGAGCAGTTCTTC.

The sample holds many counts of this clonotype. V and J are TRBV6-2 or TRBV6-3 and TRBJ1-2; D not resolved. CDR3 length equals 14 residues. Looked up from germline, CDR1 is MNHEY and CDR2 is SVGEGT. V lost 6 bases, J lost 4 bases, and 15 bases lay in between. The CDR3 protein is CASRGKGLGYGYTF. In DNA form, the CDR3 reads TGTGCCAGCAGGGGAAAAGGCCTCGGCTATGGCTACACCTTC.

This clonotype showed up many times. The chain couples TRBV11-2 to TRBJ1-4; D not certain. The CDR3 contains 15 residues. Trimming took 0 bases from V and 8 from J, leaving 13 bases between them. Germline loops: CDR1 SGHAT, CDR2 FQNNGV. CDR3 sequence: CASSLEGRGREKLFF. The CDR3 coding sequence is TGTGCCAGCAGCTTAGAAGGCCGCGGGCGGGAAAAACTGTTTTTT.

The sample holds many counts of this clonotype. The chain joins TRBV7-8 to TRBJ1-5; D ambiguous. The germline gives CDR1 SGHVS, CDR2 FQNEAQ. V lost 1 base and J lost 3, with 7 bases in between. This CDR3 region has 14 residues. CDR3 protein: CASSLGENNQPQHF. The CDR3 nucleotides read TGTGCCAGCAGCTTAGGGGAGAACAATCAGCCCCAGCATTTT.

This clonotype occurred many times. The CDR3 DNA follows: TGCGCCAGCAGGGTGACTCATATCAATGAGCAGTTCTTC. The encoded protein is CASRVTHINEQFF. The chain joins TRBV5-1 to TRBJ2-1; D is uncertain. The CDR3 is 13 amino acids. The germline V and J ends were trimmed by 5 bases and 6 bases, with 12 bases remaining between them. Germline assignment: CDR1 SGHRS and CDR2 YFSETQ.